A single sample is the source of the 2 T cell receptor beta chains below, sequenced in a study of CD8+ T cells in alopecia areata. Reverse transcribed after extraction, RNA yielded cDNA as the sequencing template. Libraries were prepared by immunoSEQ multiplex PCR; TCRdb keeps only in-frame clonotypes and omits some of them. The data contain roughly 200,000 clones, almost 65% of them singletons. The input for sequencing was CD4+ T cells sorted from blood, taken at week 0. Receptor source: a human donor with alopecia areata.

V usage is TRBV30 and J usage is TRBJ1-2; 10 nucleotides align to TRBD1. Germline V lookup: CDR1 GTSNPN, CDR2 SVGIG (reference sequence). The CDR3 runs to 14 residues. V lost 4 bases to trimming and J lost 3 bases; unmatched junction nucleotides: 5. This CDR3 reads CAWTPGQGHYGYTF. The CDR3 coding sequence is TGTGCCTGGACTCCGGGACAGGGGCACTATGGCTACACCTTC.

The chain carries TRBV29-1 and TRBJ1-1; D may be TRBD1 (6 bases). The CDR3 contains 13 residues. The V gene's germline CDR1 is SQVTM and CDR2 ANQGSEA. V dropped 5 bases and J dropped 1 base, with 11 bases sitting between them. The CDR3 DNA reads as TGCAGCGTTCCGGGACAAGCGAACACTGAAGCTTTCTTT. It is translated as CSVPGQANTEAFF.